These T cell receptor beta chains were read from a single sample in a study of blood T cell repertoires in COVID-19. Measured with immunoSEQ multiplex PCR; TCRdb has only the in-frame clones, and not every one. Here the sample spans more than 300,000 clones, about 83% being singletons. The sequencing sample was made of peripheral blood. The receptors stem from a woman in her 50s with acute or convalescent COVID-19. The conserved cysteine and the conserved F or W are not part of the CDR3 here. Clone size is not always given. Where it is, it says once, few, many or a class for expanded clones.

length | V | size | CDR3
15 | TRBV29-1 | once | SVLYYPGDSMNTEAF
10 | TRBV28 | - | ASSLRSIEQY
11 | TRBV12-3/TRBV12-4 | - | ASSLGEDYGYT
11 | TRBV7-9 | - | ASSFLEASEAF
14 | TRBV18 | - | ASSSISLGTEETQY
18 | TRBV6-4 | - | ASSDPLPQASSSYNSPLH
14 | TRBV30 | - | AWSPRWGQSNEKLF
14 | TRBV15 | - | ATSEPGLAGVPEQF
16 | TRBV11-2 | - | ASSPSHPGARRNTEAF
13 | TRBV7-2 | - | ASSPFGGREYEQY
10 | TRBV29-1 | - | SVDRGRETQY
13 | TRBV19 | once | ASSIPTGRTGELF
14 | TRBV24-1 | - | ATSDPETGKGNEQF
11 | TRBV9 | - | ASSITQGAEAF
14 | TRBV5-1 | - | ASSYGLAGVYNEQF
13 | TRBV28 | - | ASSRKGLAYYEQY
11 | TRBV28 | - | ASTAGTGTGYT
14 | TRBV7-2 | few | ASRGTSGMSSYEQY
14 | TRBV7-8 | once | ASSPLQGANRNTIY
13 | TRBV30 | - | AWSKVGQGVYEQY
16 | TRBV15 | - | ATSGRGQASSYNSPLH
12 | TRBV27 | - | ASSLIRDQEKLF
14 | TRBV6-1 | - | ASSELWTGKLGGYT
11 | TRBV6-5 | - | ASSRKVNEKLF
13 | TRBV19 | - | ASSTWGDGSYEQY
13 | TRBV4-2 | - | ASSPLAGVGETQY
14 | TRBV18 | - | ASSPRTALYQETQY
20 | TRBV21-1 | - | ASSLGVRGSTLLPRSDYEQY
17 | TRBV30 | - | AWSVRLRGRMYGNEKLF
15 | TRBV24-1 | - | ATSDYSAKAAGYEQY
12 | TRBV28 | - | ASRVQGGQETQY
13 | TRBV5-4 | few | ASSFSRQGKSPLH
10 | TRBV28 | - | ALGLAYNEQF
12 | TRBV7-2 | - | ASSSLASKETQY
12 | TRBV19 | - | ASSSRGRDQPQH
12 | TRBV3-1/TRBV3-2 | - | ATQPNRESYEQY
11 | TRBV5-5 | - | ASSLEWGSEQY
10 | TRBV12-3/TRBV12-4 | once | ASRPDSYEQY
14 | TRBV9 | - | ASSTGTSGFTDTQY
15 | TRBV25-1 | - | ASRKSLRDRGSGELF
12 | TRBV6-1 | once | ASSEENRGTEAF
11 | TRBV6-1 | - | ASSELGGYTQY
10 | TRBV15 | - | ATSRQRTEAF
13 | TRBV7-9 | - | ASSPRSQSTDTQY
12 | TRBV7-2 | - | ASSQSGSQETQY
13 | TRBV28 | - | ASSPLGLAGDTQY
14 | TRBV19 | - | ASSITLAGTYNEQF
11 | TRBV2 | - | ASIRGPTDTQY